The subject of this entry is one T cell receptor (beta chain). The antigen is undetermined. Primers included in the PCR were 60 Vbeta and 13 Jbeta primers. Some clones are missing from TCRdb's copy, which holds only in-frame ones; the method was immunoSEQ multiplex PCR. Of roughly 160,000 clones in the sample, roughly 80% were seen once. Nominally healthy donors provided the samples, though records likely missed some immune exposures. This sample is part of a study of cytomegalovirus exposure and HLA in healthy donors. The overall study: From HLA-typed donors, an early data release held some 91 million unique TCRs. Within the Caucasian-associated ancestry cluster were under 85% of the approximately 400 genotyped donors.

Overall study results and limits: Accurate HLA-A and HLA-B prediction from TCR beta sequences was reported for most subjects.

The CDR3 has 14 residues. CDR1 and CDR2 from the germline V gene are SGHNT and YYREEE (reference sequence). Losses at the gene ends were 5 bases for V and 2 bases for J; bases not matched to a gene: 3. The receptor's source is a young woman in good health and CMV-seropositive. Sequencing was done on a sample of PBMCs. The chain recombines TRBV5-4 with TRBJ2-3, with TRBD2 matching over 9 bases. The CDR3 here is CASRSGGFTDTQYF. CDR3 DNA sequence: TGTGCCAGCAGGAGCGGGGGGTTCACAGATACGCAGTATTTT.